The T cell receptor (beta chain) described here comes from a study of identical twins listed by TCRdb under 2016. A note on the overall study: TCR alpha and beta repertoires from monozygotic twins, unrelated adults of various ages and cord blood were deep-sequenced to test whether fetal clonotypes persist. Replicate twin experiments were performed at different times using different library preparation protocols to rule out contamination. Summary of the overall study and its limitations: Fewer insertions were carried by abundant cord blood beta clonotypes; a weaker similar trend was observed in young adult naive repertoires, while no such trend was observed in memory repertoires. The excess sharing between twins in beta out-of-frame sequences was weaker because fewer shared sequences reduced the signal-to-noise ratio. Because the same donors could not be followed over many years, conclusions were based on cross-sectional statistical analysis. Zero-insertion analyses could be partly confounded by invariant T cells such as MAIT and iNKT, though diverse VJ usage argued against such confounding for most clonotypes. Out-of-frame TCR alpha sequences shared between twins showed an excess of low generation-probability sequences compared with coincidental sharing between unrelated individuals. Recombination models systematically underestimated out-of-frame TCR alpha sharing in monozygotic twins but agreed with sharing between unrelated individuals.

Looking up the germline V gene (reference sequence) yields CDR1 DFQATT and CDR2 SNEGSKA. Inclusive of the bounding cysteine and phenylalanine, the CDR3 is 15 residues long. CDR3 DNA is the only sequence kept; it has 45 bases, read in frame from the first base. The germline ends are 19 bases apart after V is trimmed by 1 base and J by 7 bases. Libraries were prepared through 5' RACE. The sample was run on an Illumina HiSeq 2000. A universal primer binding site was introduced by template switching, and a unique molecular identifier was present in the final cDNA, enabling accurate counting of TCR cDNA molecules. Specific primers in the conserved constant-segment region were used to synthesize first-strand cDNA for TCR alpha and beta chains. To control for contamination, each cDNA library was double barcoded with a SMART-Mk sample barcode plus Illumina barcodes. Two successive PCR steps introduced TruSeq adapter sequences along with Illumina sample barcodes. The Illumina HiSeq platform was used with custom primers to sequence TCR alpha and beta cDNA libraries. Turning to the authors' computational methods: MiGEC processed the raw reads to extract unique molecular identifiers, while MiXCR was used to determine the CDR3 positions. For each individual, recombination models were inferred using an EM algorithm with the repgenHMM and IGoR tools. Shared clonotype analysis was performed with the tcR package in R, normalizing sharing by the product of cloneset sizes. Out-of-frame nonproductive sequences were analyzed to study raw recombination free of thymic and clonal selection effects. The public reads were quality trimmed at Q25 with fastp and then assembled into clones with MiXCR by TCRdb, keeping productive beta chains. Each entry merges the rows of one CDR3 protein and shows their most common DNA and genes. Here the V and J calls rest on TCRdb's processing, not on the authors' analysis. In all, the sample holds 520,000 or so distinct CDR3 sequences, and around 20% of those were seen once. About 0.93% of the sample rests with the top ten.

As for this clonotype: Its antigen is still unknown. Nothing much larger sits one base from this clone, and base qualities are not available.

All donors were healthy Caucasians. Three pairs of female monozygotic twins, all aged roughly 18 to 30 years, were included in the twin cohort. Positive isolation kits from Invitrogen were used to isolate the CD4+ and CD8+ T cell populations. Another study also made use of these data, one on T cells expressing NK-cell markers. As that second study puts it: In sorted CD3+CD56+NKG2C+, CD3+CD56+NKG2C- and CD3+CD56-NKG2C+ T-cell subsets from eight or nine donors, TCR beta-chain repertoires were profiled. Among the eight sequenced donors, only one was HCMV-seronegative, while the other seven were HCMV-seropositive. In several experiments an anti-gammadeltaTCR antibody was added to restrict sorting to alphabetaTCR-expressing T cells. In six donors, the dominant CD3+CD56+NKG2C+ clonotypes were found to rank among the top 10 CD8+ clonotypes and to make up 1.0-7.0% of CD8+ T cells. Those dominant clonotypes were again the most abundant among CD3+CD56-NKG2C+ cells in a handful of donors, at about 28.3-60.1%. It remained unclear whether the expanded NKG2C-expressing T cell clones were specific for HCMV antigens. The study sequenced eight donors, all healthy volunteers chosen at random: three men and five women. A commercial ELISA kit detecting HCMV-specific IgG in serum was used to determine HCMV serostatus. MIGEC was used to demultiplex reads and group reads by UMI, and MiTCR was used to assemble and quantify clonotypes. To remove erroneous sequences, TCR cDNA sequences were retained only when supported by two or more reads. The tcR package was used for downstream repertoire analysis, with clonotypes matched between fractions based on CDR3 nucleotide sequence plus V segment. Antigen specificity was annotated against VDJdb with VDJmatch, allowing one amino acid substitution in CDR3.

In this chain, TRBV20-1 is recombined with TRBJ1-2; TRBD1 could be the D gene, as 5 bases match. The clonotype originates from a woman between 18 and 30 years old in good health. Source material: CD4+ T cells sorted from blood. The encoded CDR3 is CSARVGGLPVSGYTF. The DNA is TGCAGTGCTAGAGTGGGGGGACTCCCAGTTAGTGGCTACACCTTC.